The sequence of this T cell receptor beta chain was determined in a study of T cell repertoires in cytomegalovirus infection. Study-wide background: The authors used CMV epitopes that were HLA-C-restricted (recently identified) and HLA-B-restricted (well studied). Based on public TCR beta signatures, there were indications of CMV infection and of a matching HLA type.

Study findings and constraints: HLA-C-restricted CMV clonotypes gave the most frequent clonotype in two of eight donors. The study identified carriers of CMV plus the relevant HLA from cumulative public TCR beta family frequency.

TCRdb re-analysed the reads in MiXCR, keeping a single row per CDR3 protein. The sample lists 250,000 to 300,000 distinct CDR3 sequences; 20% to 25% were seen once. The CDR3 totals 14 residues. V dropped 5 bases and J dropped 4 bases, with 14 bases sitting between them. This clonotype was detected many times. Its target is not known. Source: cultured PBMCs, taken from culture after CMV antigen stimulation. The sequence came from a human donor in good health (CMV status not recorded). Some clones in this sample may be carry-over from other donors' samples. This sequence joins TRBV12-3 or TRBV12-4 and TRBJ1-1; D call uncertain. CDR3 region: CASSRPNLTTEAFF. The DNA of the CDR3 is TGTGCCAGCAGTCGACCAAACCTCACCACTGAAGCTTTCTTT.